These 18 T cell receptor beta chains came from one sample sequenced in a study of blood T cell repertoires in COVID-19. Some clones are missing from TCRdb's copy, which holds only in-frame ones; the method was immunoSEQ multiplex PCR. The sample consists of 200,000 to 250,000 clones, around 85% of them appearing once. Sequences were obtained from PBMCs or T cells enriched from blood (not recorded which). The receptors come from a woman aged 40 to 50 with acute COVID-19.

The V and J genes are TRBV19 and TRBJ2-1; TRBD1 might be the D (5 bases). Trimming cost V 5 bases and J 5 bases, with 10 bases left between them. Germline lookup yields CDR1 LNHDA and CDR2 SQIVND (reference sequence). The CDR3 spans 13 residues. The CDR3 coding sequence is TGTGCCAGTAGTTGGGGCTATGACAATGAGCAGTTCTTC. Translated: CASSWGYDNEQFF.

This clone was seen a few times. The genes are TRBV5-4 and TRBJ2-5; 10 bases agree with TRBD1. The CDR3 runs to 16 residues. In germline, CDR1 is SGHNT, CDR2 YYREEE (reference sequence). Trimming at V came to 1 base and at J to 4 bases, leaving 7 bases not matched to a gene. For the CDR3, the DNA is TGTGCCAGCAGCTTGCGAACCGGGACAGGGGTAGAGACCCAGTACTTC. This encodes CASSLRTGTGVETQYF.

The chain is built from TRBV7-8 and TRBJ2-7; TRBD1 agrees at 11 bases. Germline values: CDR1 SGHVS, CDR2 FQNEAQ. V trimming: 4 bases; J trimming: 5 bases; junction bases outside the gene matches: 7. This CDR3 is built from 15 residues. In DNA form, the CDR3 reads TGTGCCAGCAGCTCTAGGGACAGGGGGGCCCACGAGCAGTACTTC. Protein sequence: CASSSRDRGAHEQYF.

This clone has just a few counts. J is TRBJ2-7 and V is TRBV27; D not resolved. Trimming removed 2 bases at V and 1 base at J, with 9 bases between. The germline V gene encodes CDR1 MNHEY and CDR2 SMNVEV (reference sequence). The CDR3 totals 14 residues. CDR3 in DNA: TGTGCCAGCAGTTTAACCAGAATTTCCTACGAGCAGTACTTC. Its protein product is CASSLTRISYEQYF.

The chain links TRBV28 to TRBJ2-1, with TRBD2 matching 12 bases. CDR3 size: 20 residues. The ends lost 4 bases at V and 0 bases at J; junction bases unmatched: 13. Germline assignment: CDR1 MDHEN and CDR2 SYDVKM. CDR3 in amino acids: CASSSPRRASGRASYNEQFF. In nucleotides, the CDR3 is TGTGCCAGCAGTTCACCCCGGAGGGCTAGCGGGAGGGCCTCCTACAATGAGCAGTTCTTC.

The chain employs TRBV5-1 and TRBJ2-1; the D gene is possibly TRBD2 (6 bases). Deletions cut 0 bases from V and 7 bases from J, with 14 bases between. This CDR3 has 15 amino acids. Germline V gives CDR1 SGHRS, CDR2 YFSETQ. The CDR3, as DNA: TGCGCCAGCAGCTTGGCGTCTAGCGTCCAGAATGAGCAGTTCTTC. Protein product: CASSLASSVQNEQFF.

The chain employs TRBV18 and TRBJ2-2; TRBD1 matches 7 bases. Germline V gives CDR1 KGHSH, CDR2 LQKENI. V shed 1 base and J 1 base; nucleotides not matched to a gene: 3. The CDR3 sequence is 16 residues long. The CDR3 sequence is CASSPQGGLNTGELFF. The CDR3 region has the DNA TGTGCCAGCTCACCACAAGGGGGCCTGAACACCGGGGAGCTGTTTTTT.

The chain is built from TRBV15 and TRBJ2-7; 12 positions match TRBD2. Germline CDR1 reads LNHNV; CDR2 reads YYDKDF (reference sequence). This CDR3 spans 21 amino acids. Losses at the gene ends were 4 bases for V and 0 bases for J; bases not matched to a gene: 19. This CDR3 reads CATSNDRAGLAGLTSSYEQYF. The CDR3 DNA follows: TGTGCCACCAGCAATGATCGAGCGGGACTAGCGGGCCTCACCTCCTCCTACGAGCAGTACTTC.

The chain uses TRBV19 and TRBJ2-1; 8 nucleotides align to TRBD1. The J segment lost 4 bases and the V segment lost 5 bases, leaving 10 bases of the junction unmatched. Germline loops: CDR1 LNHDA, CDR2 SQIVND (reference sequence). This CDR3 contains 16 residues. CDR3 nucleotide sequence: TGTGCCAGTAGTTGGGGGACAGGCCCCGAATACAATGAGCAGTTCTTC. Encoded protein: CASSWGTGPEYNEQFF.

The DNA of the CDR3 is TGCGCCAGCAGTCAAGGCCGGACTAGCGCGAAGAACACCGGGGAGCTGTTTTTT. Translation gives CASSQGRTSAKNTGELFF. The chain has TRBV23-1 and TRBJ2-2, with TRBD2 identical over 9 bases. TRBV23-1 is annotated as an ORF whose role is uncertain. The trim removed 2 bases at V and 1 base at J, leaving 8 bases unmatched. The CDR3 has 18 amino acids.

In its sample, this clone was seen once. The rearrangement joins TRBV14 to TRBJ2-3, with 13 positions matching TRBD2. Germline V gene sequence: CDR1 SGHDN, CDR2 FVKESK. V shed 2 bases and J 3 bases; nucleotides not matched to a gene: 8. This CDR3 comprises 18 residues. Here the CDR3 DNA reads TGTGCCAGCAGCCAAACACTAGCGGGAGGGCGTGGTACAGATACGCAGTATTTT. This translates into CASSQTLAGGRGTDTQYF.

A remark on this clone: The same CDR3 arises from other DNA sequences in this sample as well. The chain uses TRBV28 and TRBJ1-2; possibly TRBD1 for D (5 bases). CDR3 length: 13 residues. The germline gives CDR1 MDHEN, CDR2 SYDVKM. Deletions cut 4 bases from V and 4 bases from J, with 10 bases between. CDR3 amino acids: CASSSGDSYGYTF. CDR3 in DNA: TGTGCCAGCAGTTCTGGAGACAGCTATGGCTACACCTTC.

The V gene is TRBV11-2, the J gene TRBJ2-3; 14 nucleotides line up with TRBD2. Germline CDR1 SGHAT, CDR2 FQNNGV. V lost 4 bases and J lost 5; bases outside the gene matches: 5. This CDR3 spans 16 amino acids. This CDR3 reads CASSSRLAGGEDTQYF. The CDR3 DNA reads as TGTGCCAGCAGCTCGAGACTAGCGGGAGGGGAAGATACGCAGTATTTT.

Of note for this clone: The junction shows a germline mismatch at one end, possibly a read error. The chain recombines TRBV9 with TRBJ2-2, with TRBD1 identical over 11 bases. The CDR3 is 15 residues long. Looked up from germline, CDR1 is SGDLS and CDR2 is YYNGEE. Here the CDR3 DNA reads TGTGCCAGCAGCGTAGATGGACAGGGGGCTGGACGCGCGATTTTT. It encodes CASSVDGQGAGRAIF.

This chain links TRBV5-1 with TRBJ2-1; D may be TRBD1 (5 bases). Germline V CDR1 and CDR2: SGHRS, YFSETQ. The CDR3 is made up of 18 amino acids. V lost 0 bases, J lost 6 bases, and 22 bases lay in between. The CDR3 coding sequence is TGCGCCAGCAGCTTGGCTGGCAGGGAAAAATACAATCGCAATGAGCAGTTCTTC. Translation: CASSLAGREKYNRNEQFF.

CDR3 coding DNA: TGTGCCGGGTCCTCGGGACTAGCGGGAGATACGCAGTATTTT. Protein sequence: CAGSSGLAGDTQYF. The rearrangement links TRBV19 to TRBJ2-3, with 12 bases aligning to TRBD2. CDR1 LNHDA and CDR2 SQIVND come from the germline V gene (reference sequence). Trimming took 11 bases from V and 5 from J; bases not matched to a gene: 8. The CDR3 extends over 14 amino acids.

This chain uses TRBV27 with TRBJ2-7; tentatively, D is TRBD1 (5 bases). This CDR3 has 14 amino acids. The ends were cut back, 2 bases at V and 4 bases at J, with 12 bases in the middle. The germline gives CDR1 MNHEY, CDR2 SMNVEV (reference sequence). The chain's CDR3 is CASSLGARAYEQYF. CDR3 sequence (DNA): TGTGCCAGCAGTTTAGGTGCCAGGGCTTACGAGCAGTACTTC.

The rearrangement links TRBV28 to TRBJ1-2; D is uncertain. The germline V gene encodes CDR1 MDHEN and CDR2 SYDVKM. Trimming pared 6 bases from V and 1 base from J, leaving 6 bases between. The CDR3 is made up of 12 amino acids. The CDR3 DNA follows: TGTGCCAGCAGCGTTAATAACTATGGCTACACCTTC. Translated, it gives CASSVNNYGYTF.